This T cell receptor (beta chain) emerged from a study of blood T cell repertoires in COVID-19 (dated by TCRdb to between 2020 and 2021). For context, the study as a whole: Samples from collaborators originated in the United States, Italy and Spain and spanned both the acute and convalescent phases of COVID-19. Sample metadata almost always included a de-identified subject ID, COVID-19 status, age in years and sex. The repertoires were released in a freely available public database meant as a resource for research on the immune response to SARS-CoV-2. Where HLA class I and class II types were available, the types were taken from metadata supplied by the sample provider, not from assay-based typing. Deeply sampled blood TCRbeta repertoires from subjects exposed to, actively infected with, or recovered from COVID-19 were included in the dataset. The prospective study material was composed of cDNA or gDNA derived from T cells, B-cell-depleted T cells, or PBMCs. The samples were drawn from two sources: the first 160 participants of the ongoing ImmuneRACE study, and 1,200 or so subjects contributed by 6 global collaborators.

Participants in the prospective study were enrolled through a virtual design, were aged about 18 to 100 years, and lived in 24 United States geographic areas. Cohort assignment in the prospective study relied on participant-reported clinical history from a screening survey and a study questionnaire. Recovered participants in ImmuneRACE Cohort 3 were defined as having two consecutive negative NP/OP PCR tests, clearance from a healthcare professional, or resolution of symptoms. Each participant in the prospective study had whole blood, serum and a nasopharyngeal or oropharyngeal swab collected by mobile phlebotomists. Prospective study participants could optionally give additional blood draws and questionnaires over an approximately 2-month period. Prospective study blood samples were shipped either frozen or at room temperature before DNA extraction. CDR1 and CDR2 are read off the germline V gene as LGHNA and YNFKEQ. V is pared back by 1 base and J by 7 bases, with 10 bases lying between the germline termini. Including cysteine and phenylalanine, the CDR3 has 13 amino acids. Of all the DNA, just the CDR3 is kept, 39 bases in frame from base 1.

The study at large found these results: The amount of clinical and demographic metadata varied by source and participant and was provided uncurated.

TCRbeta CDR3 regions were amplified from genomic DNA by means of the immunoSEQ Assay, a bias-controlled multiplex PCR. In the original analysis: The number of nucleated cells in each sample was estimated by amplification of reference gene primers within the assay. To quantify the absolute abundance of each unique TCRbeta CDR3 rearrangement, sequence reads were collapsed and filtered. For each sample, productive Simpson clonality was calculated as the square root of Simpson's diversity index over productive rearrangements. TCRdb took over this immuneACCESS table, retaining in-frame rearrangements with V and J assigned. Such tables are incomplete; in checked studies, under half of the missing clones stem from an unresolved V gene, and the remainder is unexplained. From that table come the V and J calls and clone size; the DNA was used to work out D and trimming. The sample records around 260,000 clones, over 75% of which are singletons. The top ten clones comprise roughly 4% of the sample.

This clone was seen once. The clone's antigen remains unknown. There are no base qualities to consult, and no much larger clone falls within one base. In this chain, TRBV4-2 is recombined with TRBJ1-2, with no D gene named confidently. The sequence was collected from a woman aged 25 to 45 who had recovered from COVID-19. Material: PBMCs or T cells enriched from blood (not recorded which). The sequenced DNA is TGTGCCAGCAGCCAAGGGGCTGATTCTGGCTACACCTTC. It translates as CASSQGADSGYTF.